A selection of T cell receptor beta chains follows, all from one sample in a study of cytomegalovirus exposure and HLA in healthy donors. Profiled with immunoSEQ multiplex PCR; TCRdb holds only in-frame clones, not every one. The sample contains about 180,000 clones, 80% to 90% of which appear only once. Sequences were obtained from PBMCs. The origin of the receptors is a girl aged 5-17 years in good health and CMV-seropositive. The CDR3 runs from the conserved cysteine through the conserved F or W. Each record gives: CDR3 length, D gene, clone size, J gene, V gene, CDR3 DNA, CDR3 protein. A D gene is named only where the DNA matches it firmly. A row's size may be missing; if present it is once, few, many or a size class.

>15|-|-|TRBJ1-5|TRBV5-6
TGTGCCAGCAGCTTGGTTGGGGAGAGCAATCAGCCCCAGCATTTT
CASSLVGESNQPQHF
>15|TRBD1|once|TRBJ1-4|TRBV2
TGTGCCAGCGCCCTACAGGGGACAACTAATGAAAAACTGTTTTTT
CASALQGTTNEKLFF
>13|-|-|TRBJ1-2|TRBV6-1
TGTGCCAGCAGTTCCTCTAGGGGCTATGGCTACACCTTC
CASSSSRGYGYTF
>16|-|-|TRBJ2-2|TRBV10-3
TGTGCCATCAGTGAGTCAAGGACAGAGGGAGCCGGGGAGCTGTTTTTT
CAISESRTEGAGELFF
>15|-|-|TRBJ1-1|TRBV27
TGTGCCAGCAGTTTATCGGGGTACTCGGGGACTGAAGCTTTCTTT
CASSLSGYSGTEAFF
>10|-|-|TRBJ2-7|TRBV27
TGTGCCAGCGGATGGGCGGAGCAGTACTTC
CASGWAEQYF
>13|-|-|TRBJ2-2|TRBV27
TGTGCCAGCAGTTTTTATCGGTCCGGGGAGCTGTTTTTT
CASSFYRSGELFF
>14|TRBD1|-|TRBJ1-5|TRBV9
TGTGCCAGCAGTCCAGGGGGGAGCAATCAGCCCCAGCATTTT
CASSPGGSNQPQHF
>15|TRBD2|-|TRBJ2-5|TRBV29-1
TGCAGCGTTGAGGAGCGGGGGGGCGTTGGGGAGACCCAGTACTTC
CSVEERGGVGETQYF
>15|-|-|TRBJ2-3|TRBV19
TGTGCCAGTAGTACACTACAGGGTGACACAGATACGCAGTATTTT
CASSTLQGDTDTQYF
>14|TRBD1|few|TRBJ1-2|TRBV5-1
TGCGCCAGCAGCATTGGACAGGGGGCGGATGGCTACACCTTC
CASSIGQGADGYTF
>13|-|-|TRBJ1-1|TRBV7-9
TGTTCCAGCAGCTTACAGGTGAACACTGAAGCTTTCTTT
CSSSLQVNTEAFF
>13|-|-|TRBJ2-3|TRBV7-3
TGTGCCAGCAGCTACTCTAGCGTAGATACGCAGTATTTT
CASSYSSVDTQYF
>19|TRBD2|few|TRBJ2-2|TRBV5-5
TGTGCCAGCAGCTGGAGGGCACTAGCGGGGGAGCCGAACACCGGGGAGCTGTTTTTT
CASSWRALAGEPNTGELFF
>14|-|-|TRBJ1-1|TRBV5-1
TGCGCCAGCAGAAGGGAGGAAGGGAACACTGAAGCTTTCTTT
CASRREEGNTEAFF
>16|TRBD2|-|TRBJ2-3|TRBV5-6
TGTGCCAGCAGCCCCAGGCTAGCGGGGGGCACAGATACGCAGTATTTT
CASSPRLAGGTDTQYF
>13|-|-|TRBJ1-4|TRBV7-9
TGTGCCAGCAGCTTCTTCCGCGGTGAAAAACTGTTTTTT
CASSFFRGEKLFF
>13|-|once|TRBJ1-5|TRBV19
TGTGCCAGTAGCAGGGAGGGGGATCAGCCCCAGCATTTT
CASSREGDQPQHF
>16|-|once|TRBJ1-3|TRBV7-2
TGTGCCAGCAGCTTAACCCTCTTACTCTCTGGAAACACCATATATTTT
CASSLTLLLSGNTIYF
>17|-|few|TRBJ1-6|TRBV10-2
TGCGCCAGCAGTGAGAGGTGGGGGCTGGTGGATAATTCACCCCTCCACTTT
CASSERWGLVDNSPLHF
>13|-|-|TRBJ2-7|TRBV6-5
TGTGCCAGCAGTTACTACGGGGGTTACGAGCAGTACTTC
CASSYYGGYEQYF
>14|-|-|TRBJ1-2|TRBV29-1
TGCAGCGTCCTGAGGGAGGATTCCCCCTATGGCTACACCTTC
CSVLREDSPYGYTF
>15|-|once|TRBJ2-3|TRBV19
TGTGCCAGTAGTATAGTTGGCGCAGGGATGGATACGCAGTATTTT
CASSIVGAGMDTQYF
>13|-|-|TRBJ1-3|TRBV2
TGTGCCAGTGGCGGGCAGGGGGGAAACACCATATATTTT
CASGGQGGNTIYF
>13|-|-|TRBJ1-1|TRBV27
TGTGCCAGCAGTACATACATGAACACTGAAGCTTTCTTT
CASSTYMNTEAFF
>15|TRBD1|-|TRBJ1-2|TRBV5-6
TGTGCCAGCAGCACAACAGGGGCGCCTAACTATGGCTACACCTTC
CASSTTGAPNYGYTF
>14|-|-|TRBJ2-7|TRBV5-1
TGCGCCAGCAGCCTACTGGACAGTTACTACGAGCAGTACTTC
CASSLLDSYYEQYF
>14|-|-|TRBJ1-5|TRBV2
TGTGCCAGCAGTGTGGAGGGTAGCAATCAGCCCCAGCATTTT
CASSVEGSNQPQHF
>14|TRBD2|-|TRBJ2-2|TRBV11-2
TGTGCCAGCAGCTTAAGCGGGGGGGCCGGGGAGCTGTTTTTT
CASSLSGGAGELFF
>15|TRBD2|-|TRBJ2-7|TRBV6-1
TGTGCCAGCAGGAAACTAGCGGGGGGTACCTACGAGCAGTACTTC
CASRKLAGGTYEQYF
>13|-|-|TRBJ1-2|TRBV7-9
TGTGCCAGCATCCATAAGGACAGCTATGGCTACACCTTC
CASIHKDSYGYTF
>13|-|-|TRBJ2-7|TRBV7-2
TGTGCCAGCAGCTTATTTCCTAGCCTCGAGCAGTACTTC
CASSLFPSLEQYF
>12|-|-|TRBJ1-1|TRBV12-5
TGTGCTAGTGGTTTTTCCGGGGTCGGGGCTTTCTTT
CASGFSGVGAFF
>12|-|-|TRBJ1-2|TRBV7-9
TGTGCCAGCAGCGCGGACAGCTATGGCTACACCTTC
CASSADSYGYTF
>18|TRBD2|once|TRBJ2-7|TRBV4-1
TGCGCCAGCAGCCAAGATTGGCTAGCGGGGGGTTACGGGTACGAGCAGTACTTC
CASSQDWLAGGYGYEQYF
>17|TRBD1|-|TRBJ2-2|TRBV9
TGTGCCAGCAGCGTTTTCGGGACAGGGGGCTTCACCGGGGAGCTGTTTTTT
CASSVFGTGGFTGELFF
>13|-|few|TRBJ1-1|TRBV10-1
TGCGCCAGCAGGCTATCGAAGAACACTGAAGCTTTCTTT
CASRLSKNTEAFF
>15|-|-|TRBJ2-4|TRBV19
TGTGCCACCGCCAAGGGGGACGGGGCCAAAAACATTCAGTACTTC
CATAKGDGAKNIQYF
>17|-|-|TRBJ2-2|TRBV15
TGTGCCACCAGCAGAGAATTGGGCGGGCCATACACCGGGGAGCTGTTTTTT
CATSRELGGPYTGELFF
>15|-|-|TRBJ1-1|TRBV30
TGTGCCTGGACGGGACTCCCAAAGAGTGGCACTGAAGCTTTCTTT
CAWTGLPKSGTEAFF
>16|-|-|TRBJ2-3|TRBV5-1
TGCGCCAGCAGCTTAGGGCGGGACCGGGGCACAGATACGCAGTATTTT
CASSLGRDRGTDTQYF
>12|-|once|TRBJ2-7|TRBV5-1
TGCGCCAGCAGCCTCGGAGCCTACGAGCAGTACTTC
CASSLGAYEQYF
>15|-|once|TRBJ1-5|TRBV9
TGTGCCAGCAGCCCCCATAGTGGTAGCAATCAGCCCCAGCATTTT
CASSPHSGSNQPQHF
>18|-|-|TRBJ2-5|TRBV9
TGTGCCAGCAGCGTAGGTGGCGGGGGCCTCTCCCTCCAAGAGACCCAGTACTTC
CASSVGGGGLSLQETQYF
>14|-|-|TRBJ1-4|TRBV5-5
TGTGCCAGCAGCCGCGCAAGTGAGAGTGAAAAACTGTTTTTT
CASSRASESEKLFF
>15|-|-|TRBJ1-2|TRBV4-1
TGCGCCAGCAGCCGGGAGGAATTTGGGGGCTATGGCTACACCTTC
CASSREEFGGYGYTF
>16|TRBD1|-|TRBJ1-1|TRBV6-5
TGTGCCAGCAGTTACGGACAGGGACTAAGGAACACTGAAGCTTTCTTT
CASSYGQGLRNTEAFF
>17|TRBD1|-|TRBJ1-1|TRBV7-9
TGTGCCAGCAGTTATGGACAGGGAATAGGCATGAACACTGAAGCTTTCTTT
CASSYGQGIGMNTEAFF
>18|TRBD1|-|TRBJ1-6|TRBV10-1
TGCGCCAGCAGGGGACAGGCGGGGATTTCAACCTATAATTCACCCCTCCACTTT
CASRGQAGISTYNSPLHF
>12|TRBD1|few|TRBJ2-3|TRBV5-8
TGTGCCAGCAGACGACAGGGTGATACGCAGTATTTT
CASRRQGDTQYF
>14|TRBD1|-|TRBJ1-4|TRBV30
TGTGCCTGGAGAATCCTGGGACAGGGGAAAAAACTGTTTTTT
CAWRILGQGKKLFF
>15|-|-|TRBJ2-4|TRBV30
TGTGCCTGGAGTCCTCGAGGGTTAGCCAAAAACATTCAGTACTTC
CAWSPRGLAKNIQYF
>16|TRBD1|-|TRBJ1-3|TRBV10-2
TGCGCCAGCAGGGACAGGCGTTCACCCTCTGGAAACACCATATATTTT
CASRDRRSPSGNTIYF
>16|TRBD2|-|TRBJ2-2|TRBV5-4
TGTGCCAGCAGCTCACGGGCAGCGGGGGGCACCGGGGAGCTGTTTTTT
CASSSRAAGGTGELFF
>15|-|-|TRBJ1-1|TRBV27
TGTGCCAGCAGTTTAGGAGGCGGTAGAGGGACTGAAGCTTTCTTT
CASSLGGGRGTEAFF
>12|TRBD1|-|TRBJ1-5|TRBV6-1
TGTGCCCAGGGGGATAGCAATCAGCCCCAGCATTTT
CAQGDSNQPQHF
>14|-|few|TRBJ1-2|TRBV6-1
TGTGCCAGCAGTTTAAAGGCGGAAGACGATGGCTACACCTTC
CASSLKAEDDGYTF
>14|TRBD1|-|TRBJ1-1|TRBV6-5
TGTGCCAGCACTGAGACAGGGGAAAACACTGAAGCTTTCTTT
CASTETGENTEAFF
>13|-|-|TRBJ1-1|TRBV6-5
TGTGCCAGCAGTACGACAGGGAACACTGAAGCTTTCTTT
CASSTTGNTEAFF
>17|TRBD1|few|TRBJ2-2|TRBV11-2
TGTGCCAGCAGCCCGCCCCCGGGACAGGGAAACACCGGGGAGCTGTTTTTT
CASSPPPGQGNTGELFF